This entry lists 18 T cell receptor beta chains sequenced from one sample in a study of CD8+ T cells in alopecia areata. RNA was isolated and reverse transcribed to cDNA, the sequencing template. The data were produced by immunoSEQ multiplex PCR, yet TCRdb's version contains in-frame clones alone and is incomplete. The sample carries 110,000 or so clones, less than 75% recorded once. Documented treatment: oral pan-JAK inhibitor, 5-10 mg twice daily. Sequencing used CD8+ T cells sorted from blood, obtained at week 4, from a patient treated with tofacitinib. The source of these receptors is a human donor with alopecia areata.

The chain links TRBV30 to TRBJ2-1, with 14 bases that match TRBD2. The CDR3 consists of 15 residues. Germline V lookup: CDR1 GTSNPN, CDR2 SVGIG (reference sequence). V shed 2 bases, J shed 8 bases, and the junction held 5 bases outside the gene matches. This chain's CDR3 is CAWSTGTSGGHEQFF. The CDR3 region has the DNA TGTGCCTGGAGTACCGGGACTAGCGGGGGTCATGAGCAGTTCTTC.

This clone has a handful of counts. The chain uses TRBV29-1 and TRBJ1-1, with 7 bases that match TRBD1. The CDR3 contains 10 residues. The germline V gene encodes CDR1 SQVTM and CDR2 ANQGSEA. V lost 5 bases to trimming and J lost 7 bases; unmatched junction nucleotides: 1. The CDR3 region is CSVTGVEAFF. In DNA, the CDR3 is TGCAGCGTTACAGGGGTTGAAGCTTTCTTT.

The chain uses TRBV12-5 and TRBJ2-7; D ambiguous. The germline V and J ends were trimmed by 1 base and 0 bases, with 7 bases remaining between them. CDR1 is LGHNT and CDR2 is FRNRAP in the germline V gene. The CDR3 sequence is 14 residues long. CDR3 sequence: CASGLGGNSYEQYF. CDR3 nucleotide sequence: TGTGCTAGTGGTTTGGGCGGAAACTCCTACGAGCAGTACTTC. Combining the CDR3 with reference TRBV12-5 and TRBJ2-7 gives the whole variable domain DARVTQTPRHKVTEMGQEVTMRCQPILGHNTVFWYRQTMMQGLELLAYFRNRAPLDDSGMPKDRFSAEMPDATLATLKIQPSEPRDSAVYFCASGLGGNSYEQYFGPGTRLTVT.

V is TRBV6-5 and J is TRBJ1-6, with no clear D. Germline CDR1 is MNHEY and CDR2 is SVGAGI. Trimming cost V 2 bases and J 8 bases, with 10 bases left between them. CDR3 size: 14 residues. The CDR3 sequence is CASSYLRPHSPLHF. In nucleotides, the CDR3 is TGTGCCAGCAGTTACCTCCGACCCCATTCACCCCTCCACTTT.

The chain couples TRBV14 to TRBJ2-1; no clear D gene. The CDR3 contains 11 residues. Trimming left V 1 base short and J 15 bases short, with 10 bases between. Germline lookup yields CDR1 SGHDN and CDR2 FVKESK. The CDR3 reads CASSQGSGVFF. DNA of the CDR3: TGTGCCAGCAGCCAAGGATCTGGGGTGTTCTTC.

The CDR3 sequence is CASSLGDNEQFF. The CDR3 bases are TGTGCCAGCAGCTTGGGAGACAATGAGCAGTTCTTC. The J gene is TRBJ2-1, the V gene TRBV5-6; D is unresolved. This CDR3 region has 12 residues. Germline CDR1 SGHDT, CDR2 YYEEEE. Trimming removed 0 bases from V and 5 bases from J, with 3 bases in between.

The V and J genes are TRBV19 and TRBJ2-5; 11 nucleotides align to TRBD1. Germline V gene data show CDR1 as LNHDA and CDR2 as SQIVND (reference sequence). The J segment lost 3 bases and the V segment lost 4 bases, leaving 7 bases of the junction unmatched. This CDR3 spans 16 amino acids. The CDR3 nucleotides read TGTGCCAGTAGTACGGGACAGGGGGAGTGGGAAGAGACCCAGTACTTC. The encoded protein is CASSTGQGEWEETQYF.

The chain uses TRBV4-1 and TRBJ1-5; D is unresolved. Germline values: CDR1 MGHRA, CDR2 YSYEKL. The ends were cut back, 1 base at V and 2 bases at J, with 0 bases in the middle. CDR3 length: 12 amino acids. The CDR3 sequence is CASSQGNQPQHF. The DNA of the CDR3 is TGCGCCAGCAGCCAAGGCAATCAGCCCCAGCATTTT.

The V and J genes are TRBV29-1 and TRBJ2-1, with TRBD1 matching 7 bases. CDR3 length: 14 amino acids. V lost 7 bases to trimming and J lost 3 bases; unmatched junction nucleotides: 9. Per the germline V gene, CDR1 is SQVTM and CDR2 is ANQGSEA. In DNA form, the CDR3 reads TGCAGCGGCACCACAGGGGAGTACTACAATGAGCAGTTCTTC. It translates to CSGTTGEYYNEQFF.

This clone appeared a few times. The chain links TRBV29-1 to TRBJ2-7; 7 nucleotides line up with TRBD1. Germline V gene data show CDR1 as SQVTM and CDR2 as ANQGSEA. J was trimmed by 0 bases and V by 4 bases; bases with no gene match: 9. The CDR3 is 15 residues long. The CDR3 sequence is CSVVWQGVNSYEQYF. As DNA, the CDR3 is TGCAGCGTTGTGTGGCAGGGGGTAAACTCCTACGAGCAGTACTTC.

The chain carries TRBV5-1 and TRBJ2-1; D may be TRBD1 or TRBD2 (5 bases each). V was shortened by 4 bases and J by 3 bases, with 11 bases between the two germline ends. This CDR3 contains 14 residues. Germline V gene lookup returns CDR1 SGHRS and CDR2 YFSETQ. CDR3 sequence (DNA): TGCGCCAGCAGCAGTGGGGACGACTACAATGAGCAGTTCTTC. It is translated as CASSSGDDYNEQFF.

This clone has more than one count but fewer than ten. The CDR3 sequence is CASSLEGYSNQPQHF. Written as DNA, the CDR3 is TGTGCCAGCAGTTTAGAGGGCTATAGCAATCAGCCCCAGCATTTT. V and J are TRBV27 and TRBJ1-5; unclear D gene. V lost 2 bases and J 0 bases, leaving 8 bases between the germline ends. CDR1 is MNHEY, CDR2 SMNVEV, per germline (reference sequence). This CDR3 contains 15 residues.

This clone came up many times. The chain carries TRBV13 and TRBJ2-6; the D gene is possibly TRBD1 (6 bases). The germline V and J ends were trimmed by 5 bases and 0 bases, with 17 bases remaining between them. The CDR3 contains 18 residues. The germline gives CDR1 PRHDT, CDR2 FYEKMQ (reference sequence). The CDR3 spells CASSHDRLSNSGANVLTF. CDR3 bases: TGTGCCAGCAGCCACGACAGGCTCTCCAACTCTGGGGCCAACGTCCTGACTTTC.

In this sample, this clone turned up a few times. This chain uses TRBV29-1 with TRBJ1-2; D is uncertain. Germline V gene lookup returns CDR1 SQVTM and CDR2 ANQGSEA. The CDR3 loop spans 10 amino acids. Trimming took off 5 bases at V and 3 bases at J, with 4 bases between the two ends. CDR3: CSVRDYGYTF. CDR3 in DNA: TGCAGCGTTCGGGACTATGGCTACACCTTC. The full variable domain, its missing parts supplied by reference TRBV29-1 and TRBJ1-2, is SAVISQKPSRDICQRGTSLTIQCQVDSQVTMMFWYRQQPGQSLTLIATANQGSEATYESGFVIDKFPISRPNLTFSTLTVSNMSPEDSSIYLCSVRDYGYTFGSGTRLTVV.

The chain combines TRBV29-1 with TRBJ1-1; no definite D call. The CDR3 has 12 residues. Germline lookup yields CDR1 SQVTM and CDR2 ANQGSEA. V was cut by 8 bases and J by 8 bases, with 18 bases left in between. CDR3 in amino acids: CSTFRFSLEAFF. The CDR3 coding sequence is TGCAGCACTTTCCGCTTTTCCCTAGAAGCTTTCTTT.

This rearrangement joins TRBV29-1 to TRBJ2-6, with D possibly matching TRBD2 (6 bases). Per germline, CDR1 SQVTM and CDR2 ANQGSEA. V lost 7 bases and J 2 bases, leaving 9 bases between the germline ends. The CDR3 extends over 13 amino acids. The CDR3 DNA sequence: TGCAGCGCGGAGGGTCCTGGGGCCAACGTCCTGACTTTC. Encoded protein: CSAEGPGANVLTF.

The chain uses TRBV29-1 and TRBJ2-1; no clear D. Germline CDR1 and CDR2: SQVTM and ANQGSEA. This CDR3 region has 11 residues. The CDR3 here is CSVLGNNEQFF. CDR3 in DNA: TGCAGTGTCCTGGGGAACAATGAGCAGTTCTTC.

The rearrangement joins TRBV29-1 to TRBJ2-1; TRBD1 agrees at 11 bases. CDR1 is SQVTM and CDR2 is ANQGSEA in the germline V gene. Trimming at V came to 4 bases and at J to 2 bases, leaving 25 bases not matched to a gene. The CDR3 runs to 22 residues. CDR3 in amino acids: CSVGGSVGEQPGQGDPYNEQFF. The CDR3 nucleotides are TGCAGCGTTGGGGGGAGCGTTGGAGAACAACCGGGACAGGGGGACCCCTACAATGAGCAGTTCTTC.